A single sample is the source of the 20 T cell receptor beta chains below, sequenced in a study of cytomegalovirus exposure and HLA in healthy donors. Generated by immunoSEQ multiplex PCR, the TCRdb table keeps only in-frame clones and is missing some. This table has roughly 130,000 clones, about 88% appearing once. The sample comprised PBMCs. The receptors shown here come from a man aged 25-45 years in good health and CMV-seronegative.

The chain uses TRBV9 and TRBJ2-1, with 8 bases aligning to TRBD2. The V gene end was trimmed by 4 bases and the J gene end by 3 bases; junction bases not matched to a gene: 9. The CDR3 loop spans 16 amino acids. Germline CDR1 is SGDLS and CDR2 is YYNGEE. The CDR3 sequence is CASSSRREGLYNEQFF. CDR3 bases: TGTGCCAGCAGCTCCCGCCGGGAGGGCCTCTACAATGAGCAGTTCTTC.

The genes are TRBV7-9 and TRBJ1-1; 8 bases fit TRBD1. Germline V gene sequence: CDR1 SEHNR, CDR2 FQNEAQ (reference sequence). The CDR3 loop spans 14 amino acids. With V trimmed by 4 bases and J by 6 bases, 7 bases remained unmatched. CDR3 bases: TGTGCCAGCAGCTCTCAACAGGGGGGTGCTGAAGCTTTCTTT. It codes for CASSSQQGGAEAFF. Filled out from reference TRBV7-9 and TRBJ1-1, the complete variable domain reads DTGVSQNPRHKITKRGQNVTFRCDPISEHNRLYWYRQTLGQGPEFLTYFQNEAQLEKSRLLSDRFSAERPKGSFSTLEIQRTEQGDSAMYLCASSSQQGGAEAFFGQGTRLTVV.

The sample holds one count of this clone. The gene calls are TRBV25-1 and TRBJ2-6, with TRBD1 matching over 8 bases. V shed 11 bases and J 2 bases; nucleotides not matched to a gene: 11. Germline V CDR1 and CDR2: MGHDK, SYGVNS. The length of the CDR3 is 16 residues. DNA of the CDR3: TGTGCCTTACAGGGGGAGGTCGGGCCTGGGGCCAACGTCCTGACTTTC. Its translation is CALQGEVGPGANVLTF.

This clone was detected once. The chain employs TRBV19 and TRBJ2-7; no reliable D call. The CDR3 consists of 14 residues. V lost 7 bases and J lost 0, with 13 bases in between. Germline CDR1 and CDR2: LNHDA and SQIVND (reference sequence). The CDR3 nucleotides are TGTGCCAGTAACCCACGAGGATACTCCTACGAGCAGTACTTC. Its translation is CASNPRGYSYEQYF.

The gene calls are TRBV6-6 and TRBJ1-1; D remains unclear. This CDR3 is built from 15 residues. CDR1 is MNHNY and CDR2 is SVGAGI in the germline V gene (reference sequence). With 5 bases removed from V and 5 bases from J, the gap between germline ends came to 18 bases. In DNA form, the CDR3 reads TGTGCCAGCAGTGGCCGCACGGGAGGAGGGACTGAAGCTTTCTTT. Its protein product is CASSGRTGGGTEAFF.

V is TRBV5-6 and J is TRBJ2-2; no clear D gene. The V end was cut by 0 bases, the J end by 4 bases, with 7 bases between. The CDR3 is 14 residues long. CDR1 and CDR2 (germline): SGHDT, YYEEEE. CDR3 DNA sequence: TGTGCCAGCAGCTTGGCCCGCGTCACCGGGGAGCTGTTTTTT. It is translated as CASSLARVTGELFF.

Only one count was recorded for this clone. V is TRBV6-5 and J is TRBJ1-2, with 7 bases that match TRBD1. Germline V gives CDR1 MNHEY, CDR2 SVGAGI. V was pared by 4 bases and J by 10 bases, with 9 bases of the junction left unmatched. This CDR3 is 13 amino acids long. CDR3 coding DNA: TGTGCCAGCAGTTTGTACCGAACAGGGGACTACACCTTC. Translating it yields CASSLYRTGDYTF.

The V call is TRBV5-1, the J call TRBJ2-5; 7 positions match TRBD1. CDR1 is SGHRS and CDR2 is YFSETQ in the germline V gene. V dropped 3 bases and J dropped 4; count of bases not matched to a gene: 9. The CDR3 is made up of 15 amino acids. The DNA of the CDR3 is TGCGCCAGCAGCTCGACCGGACAGGCCCGAGAGACCCAGTACTTC. Its protein product is CASSSTGQARETQYF.

This rearrangement joins TRBV2 to TRBJ2-2, with 7 bases identical to TRBD2. The CDR3 contains 15 residues. V lost 6 bases, J lost 7 bases, and 11 bases stayed unmatched. Germline values: CDR1 SNHLY, CDR2 FYNNEI. The CDR3 protein is CASRRRASGYGELFF. DNA of the CDR3: TGTGCCAGCAGGCGGAGGGCTAGCGGCTACGGGGAGCTGTTTTTT.

The chain joins TRBV7-2 to TRBJ2-1, with 9 bases aligning to TRBD2. CDR1 is SGHTA, CDR2 FQGNSA, per germline. The CDR3 contains 16 residues. After removal of 7 bases from V and 9 bases from J, the junction contained 16 bases not matched to a gene. The DNA for the CDR3 is TGTGCCAGCACCCGCGAGAGGGCTAGCGGGACCGCTGAGCAGTTCTTC. This translates into CASTRERASGTAEQFF.

The rearrangement joins TRBV7-2 to TRBJ2-1; D is possibly TRBD2 (6 bases). Germline loops: CDR1 SGHTA, CDR2 FQGNSA. The CDR3 contains 14 residues. The V and J ends lost 6 bases and 9 bases respectively, with 18 bases between them. As DNA, the CDR3 is TGTGCCAGCAGTCTGGCGGGAAGAGACGGTGAGCAGTTCTTC. Amino acid sequence: CASSLAGRDGEQFF.

Only one count was recorded for this clone. Other DNA sequences in the same sample also yield this CDR3. This chain connects TRBV2 to TRBJ2-3; 12 bases are a match to TRBD1. The V segment lost 6 bases and the J segment 4 bases; nucleotides outside the gene matches: 5. The germline CDR1 and CDR2 sequences are SNHLY and FYNNEI. This CDR3 region has 15 residues. CDR3 coding DNA: TGTGCCAGCAGCCCGGGACAGGGGGCTGCAGATACGCAGTATTTT. Amino acids: CASSPGQGAADTQYF. Full variable domain (missing parts from reference TRBV2 and TRBJ2-3): EPEVTQTPSHQVTQMGQEVILRCVPISNHLYFYWYRQILGQKVEFLVSFYNNEISEKSEIFDDQFSVERPDGSNFTLKIRSTKLEDSAMYFCASSPGQGAADTQYFGPGTRLTVL.

The chain couples TRBV5-4 to TRBJ2-1, with 8 bases fitting TRBD2. V lost 7 bases, J lost 5 bases, and 14 bases stayed unmatched. Germline CDR1 SGHNT, CDR2 YYREEE (reference sequence). The CDR3 consists of 16 residues. The DNA of the CDR3 is TGTGCCAGCGTCGAAACCGGGGTGCGGGAGGACAATGAGCAGTTCTTC. Its protein is CASVETGVREDNEQFF.

This rearrangement joins TRBV7-2 to TRBJ1-1, with unresolved D. The CDR3 is made up of 14 amino acids. In germline, CDR1 is SGHTA, CDR2 FQGNSA. Trimming stripped 5 bases from V and 6 bases from J, with 16 bases between. This CDR3 is CASSKASGDAEAFF. For the CDR3, the DNA is TGTGCCAGCAGCAAAGCCTCGGGTGACGCTGAAGCTTTCTTT.

This clone occurred a few times. V and J are TRBV19 and TRBJ1-2; TRBD1 matches at 7 bases. Germline V CDR1 and CDR2: LNHDA, SQIVND (reference sequence). There are 13 residues in the CDR3. V shed 7 bases, J shed 6 bases, and the junction held 8 bases outside the gene matches. CDR3 in DNA: TGTGCCAGTAATGAGGGGGCGCGGAATGGCTACACCTTC. Its protein product is CASNEGARNGYTF.

The chain employs TRBV4-2 and TRBJ1-3, with 9 bases that match TRBD1. Losses at the gene ends were 3 bases for V and 1 base for J; bases not matched to a gene: 4. The CDR3 runs 16 residues. CDR1 is LGHNA, CDR2 YNFKEQ, per germline. The DNA for the CDR3 is TGTGCCAGCAGCCAGGACAGGGGCCGGTCTGGAAACACCATATATTTT. This translates into CASSQDRGRSGNTIYF.

This sequence joins TRBV27 and TRBJ2-7; 11 nucleotides match TRBD2. There are 17 residues in the CDR3. Germline V CDR1 and CDR2: MNHEY, SMNVEV (reference sequence). With V trimmed by 4 bases and J by 0 bases, 8 bases remained unmatched. CDR3 nucleotides: TGTGCCAGCAGTTATAGCGGGAGGGCCGGGAGCTCCTACGAGCAGTACTTC. Its protein is CASSYSGRAGSSYEQYF.

The V call is TRBV5-1, the J call TRBJ2-3, with 7 bases lining up with TRBD2. Germline V gene data show CDR1 as SGHRS and CDR2 as YFSETQ. This CDR3 has 14 amino acids. V lost 0 bases and J lost 4; bases outside the gene matches: 2. CDR3 sequence (DNA): TGCGCCAGCAGCTTGGGTGGGGGGGCAGATACGCAGTATTTT. It is translated as CASSLGGGADTQYF.

In nucleotides, the CDR3 is TGTGCCAGCAGCTTGGCTCAAGAGCGCGGAGAGGAGCAGTACTTC. It codes for CASSLAQERGEEQYF. The chain combines TRBV5-6 with TRBJ2-7; D unclear. Looked up from germline, CDR1 is SGHDT and CDR2 is YYEEEE. With 0 bases removed from V and 7 bases from J, the gap between germline ends came to 17 bases. This CDR3 comprises 15 residues.

The V call is TRBV15, the J call TRBJ2-1, with 13 bases that match TRBD2. The CDR3 is 16 amino acids. Germline V gene sequence: CDR1 LNHNV, CDR2 YYDKDF (reference sequence). Germline trimming cut 3 bases from V and 10 bases from J; bases unmatched to any gene: 9. CDR3 sequence reads: CATSREGLAGSLEQFF. The CDR3 nucleotides read TGTGCCACCAGCAGGGAGGGACTAGCGGGATCTCTCGAGCAGTTCTTC. Full variable domain (rest looked up from reference TRBV15 and TRBJ2-1): DAMVIQNPRYQVTQFGKPVTLSCSQTLNHNVMYWYQQKSSQAPKLLFHYYDKDFNNEADTPDNFQSRRPNTSFCFLDIRSPGLGDTAMYLCATSREGLAGSLEQFFGPGTRLTVL.